Below are 12 T cell receptor beta chains sequenced from a single sample in a study of cytotoxic CD8 clonotypes in ibrutinib-treated CLL. Some clones are missing from TCRdb's copy, which holds only in-frame ones; the method was immunoSEQ multiplex PCR. Of tens of thousands of clones in the sample, 70% to 80% are singletons; the top ten hold about 25%. The material was PBMCs, obtained before ibrutinib treatment. The source is a human donor with chronic lymphocytic leukemia.

J is TRBJ2-3 and V is TRBV27; a weak D match, TRBD2 (5 bases). Germline V gene data show CDR1 as MNHEY and CDR2 as SMNVEV (reference sequence). V lost 3 bases to trimming and J lost 14 bases, with 24 bases between them. The CDR3 runs to 15 residues. The CDR3 loop is CASSLGGGSDPGPYF. CDR3 in DNA: TGTGCCAGCAGTTTGGGCGGAGGAAGCGACCCCGGGCCGTATTTT.

This chain links TRBV5-4 with TRBJ2-5; 9 positions match TRBD1. There are 16 residues in the CDR3. CDR1 is SGHNT and CDR2 is YYREEE in the germline V gene (reference sequence). V shed 0 bases, J shed 4 bases, and the junction held 7 bases outside the gene matches. The chain's CDR3 is CASSLGQGGGTETQYF. The CDR3 DNA sequence: TGTGCCAGCAGCTTGGGACAGGGGGGGGGAACAGAGACCCAGTACTTC.

The V call is TRBV5-4, the J call TRBJ1-2; a weak D match, TRBD1 (6 bases). The length of the CDR3 is 14 residues. Trimming stripped 6 bases from V and 9 bases from J, with 21 bases between. Germline CDR1 and CDR2: SGHNT and YYREEE (reference sequence). CDR3 in DNA: TGTGCCAGCACGGGGCCCAGGGGTAGAAAAAGCTACACCTTC. This sequence encodes CASTGPRGRKSYTF.

The chain carries TRBV10-3 and TRBJ1-2, with unresolved D. CDR1 ENHRY and CDR2 SYGVKD come from the germline V gene. Trimming removed 4 bases from V and 2 bases from J, with 5 bases in between. The CDR3 has 12 residues. For the CDR3, the DNA is TGTGCCATCAGTGGGAACAACTATGGCTACACCTTC. Amino acid sequence: CAISGNNYGYTF.

This chain connects TRBV4-2 to TRBJ2-5; TRBD1 aligns across 12 bases. V gave up 4 bases and J gave up 6 bases; unmatched junction bases: 9. Germline V gives CDR1 LGHNA, CDR2 YNFKEQ. The CDR3 is made up of 16 amino acids. The CDR3 DNA is TGTGCCAGCAGCCTTGCTGGGACAGGGGGCGGGAAGACCCAGTACTTC. As protein: CASSLAGTGGGKTQYF.

The chain links TRBV10-3 to TRBJ1-3; no clear D gene. Germline CDR1 ENHRY, CDR2 SYGVKD. Trimming took 3 bases from V and 3 from J, leaving 6 bases between them. The CDR3 has 13 amino acids. The CDR3: CAISEISGNTIYF. The DNA for the CDR3 is TGTGCCATCAGTGAAATAAGTGGAAACACCATATATTTT.

This clone has only a few counts. The chain uses TRBV4-2 and TRBJ1-4; perhaps TRBD1 as D (5 bases). CDR1 is LGHNA, CDR2 YNFKEQ, per germline. Between the trimmed V and J ends, which lost 4 bases and 4 bases, there was a span of 13 bases. This CDR3 region has 15 residues. The CDR3 DNA reads as TGTGCCAGCAGCCCGGGGACGGCCGATAATGAAAAACTGTTTTTT. It yields the protein CASSPGTADNEKLFF.

The V call is TRBV6-6, the J call TRBJ2-3, with 9 bases matching TRBD2. After removal of 5 bases from V and 9 bases from J, the junction contained 0 bases not matched to a gene. The CDR3 extends over 11 amino acids. CDR1 is MNHNY and CDR2 is SVGAGI in the germline V gene (reference sequence). CDR3 in DNA: TGTGCCAGCAGTCTAGCGGGAACGCAGTATTTT. This gives the protein CASSLAGTQYF.

V gene TRBV10-2 combines with J gene TRBJ2-1; 14 nucleotides align to TRBD2. CDR1 and CDR2 (germline): WSHSY, SAAADI. This CDR3 has 15 amino acids. Trimming removed 5 bases from V and 8 bases from J; junction bases left unmatched: 5. This CDR3 reads CASSLGLAGVDEQFF. CDR3 DNA sequence: TGCGCCAGCAGTCTGGGACTAGCGGGAGTCGATGAGCAGTTCTTC.

The CDR3 DNA reads TGTGCCAGCAGCTTGAATTCCGGGGATCGAGGAGAGACCCAGTACTTC. It codes for CASSLNSGDRGETQYF. The genes are TRBV5-4 and TRBJ2-5; D perhaps matches TRBD2 (5 bases). V was pared by 1 base and J by 4 bases, with 17 bases between. Germline-derived CDR1 and CDR2 are SGHNT and YYREEE (reference sequence). The CDR3 is 16 amino acids.

CDR3 residues: CASSRPGQKGDEQFF. Here the CDR3 DNA reads TGTGCCAGCAGCCGACCGGGACAGAAGGGCGATGAGCAGTTCTTC. The chain carries TRBV28 and TRBJ2-1; 7 bases agree with TRBD1. Germline trimming cut 6 bases from V and 8 bases from J; bases unmatched to any gene: 13. The CDR3 is 15 amino acids. Germline CDR1 and CDR2: MDHEN and SYDVKM.

In this sample, this clone turned up a few times. This chain uses TRBV28 with TRBJ2-7; perhaps TRBD2 as D (5 bases). Trimming pared 6 bases from V and 3 bases from J, leaving 9 bases between. CDR3 size: 12 residues. CDR1 and CDR2 (germline): MDHEN, SYDVKM. The CDR3 reads CASSERSYEQYF. Here the CDR3 DNA reads TGTGCCAGCAGCGAGCGGAGCTACGAGCAGTACTTC.